This T cell receptor (beta chain) was found in a study of blood T cells in healthy people across ages. With respect to this clonotype: It may be a read error: a sequence one base away is much more abundant.

The use of a sample-barcoded 5' primer and a J-beta primer mix characterized a second PCR of roughly 6 to 12 cycles. TCRdb recomputed calls from the 5' RACE reads with MiXCR, one row per CDR3 protein. The table lists approximately 1,700,000 distinct CDR3 sequences, 39% of them singletons. The ends lost 8 bases at V and 12 bases at J; junction bases unmatched: 10. Germline assignment: CDR1 LGHDT and CDR2 YNNKEL (reference sequence). This CDR3 contains 15 residues. Sequencing input: blood. J is TRBJ2-1 and V is TRBV3-1, with 16 nucleotides matching TRBD2. The sequence was collected from a human donor in good health. The CDR3 DNA reads as TGTGCCAGCGGGACTAGCGGGGGGGCTCGCGATGGGCAGTTCTTC. It translates to CASGTSGGARDGQFF.